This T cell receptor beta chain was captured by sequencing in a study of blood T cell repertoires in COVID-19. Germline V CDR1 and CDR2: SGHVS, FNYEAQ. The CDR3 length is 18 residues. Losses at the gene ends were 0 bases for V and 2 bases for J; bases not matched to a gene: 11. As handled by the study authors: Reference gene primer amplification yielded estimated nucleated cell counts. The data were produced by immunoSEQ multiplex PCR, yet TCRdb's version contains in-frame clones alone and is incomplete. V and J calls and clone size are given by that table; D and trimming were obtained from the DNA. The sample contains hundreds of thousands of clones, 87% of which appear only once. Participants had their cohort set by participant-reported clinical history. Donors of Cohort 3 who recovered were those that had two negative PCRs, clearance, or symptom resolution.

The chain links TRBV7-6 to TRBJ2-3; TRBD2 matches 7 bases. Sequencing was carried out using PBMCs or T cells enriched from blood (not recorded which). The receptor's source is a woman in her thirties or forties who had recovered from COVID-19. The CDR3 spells CASSLAALGLDDTDTQYF. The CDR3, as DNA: TGTGCCAGCAGCTTAGCGGCCCTCGGACTAGACGACACAGATACGCAGTATTTT.